A selection of T cell receptor beta chains follows, all from one sample in a study of T cell responses to AZD1222 COVID-19 vaccine. Repertoires were generated with immunoSEQ multiplex PCR, while TCRdb's copy carries only in-frame clones and drops some. The table has roughly 120,000 clones, approximately 90% seen once. The sequencing used peripheral blood, collected on day 0 of AZD1222 vaccination. These receptors were obtained from an adult in good health. Both conserved end residues are part of each CDR3. A D gene is named only where the DNA matches it firmly. The size of a clone is reported for some rows only, either as once, few or many, or as a class for expanded clones.

v_call: TRBV6-1; d_call: -; j_call: TRBJ2-7; clone_size: -; cdr3_nt: TGTGCCAGCAGTGAGAGACAGAACCCCTACGAGCAGTACTTC; cdr3_aa: CASSERQNPYEQYF
v_call: TRBV6-2/TRBV6-3; d_call: -; j_call: TRBJ2-3; clone_size: -; cdr3_nt: TGTGCCAGCAGCGGACAGCGAAGCACAGATACGCAGTATTTT; cdr3_aa: CASSGQRSTDTQYF
v_call: TRBV12-3/TRBV12-4; d_call: -; j_call: TRBJ1-2; clone_size: -; cdr3_nt: TGTGCCAGCAGTTTAAACAGCTATGGCTACACCTTC; cdr3_aa: CASSLNSYGYTF
v_call: TRBV19; d_call: -; j_call: TRBJ1-6; clone_size: -; cdr3_nt: TGTGCCAGTAGTACTCCCCCCGGACAGTTGGATTCACCCCTCCACTTT; cdr3_aa: CASSTPPGQLDSPLHF
v_call: TRBV5-8; d_call: -; j_call: TRBJ1-1; clone_size: -; cdr3_nt: TGTGCCAGCAGCCCTTGGGGCGCGGCTGAAGCTTTCTTT; cdr3_aa: CASSPWGAAEAFF
v_call: TRBV3-1/TRBV3-2; d_call: TRBD1; j_call: TRBJ2-3; clone_size: -; cdr3_nt: TGTGCCAGCAGCCACTTTCGGGACAGTCCCACTAGCACAGATACGCAGTATTTT; cdr3_aa: CASSHFRDSPTSTDTQYF
v_call: TRBV29-1; d_call: -; j_call: TRBJ1-1; clone_size: -; cdr3_nt: TGCAGCCTTCTCTTGGGCACTGAAGCTTTCTTT; cdr3_aa: CSLLLGTEAFF
v_call: TRBV19; d_call: TRBD1; j_call: TRBJ1-1; clone_size: -; cdr3_nt: TGTGCCAGTAGTATGTCTTGGGACAGGAACACTGAAGCTTTCTTT; cdr3_aa: CASSMSWDRNTEAFF
v_call: TRBV18; d_call: TRBD2; j_call: TRBJ2-7; clone_size: -; cdr3_nt: TGTGCCAGCTCACCAAGACTAGCGGAAAGCTCCTACGAGCAGTACTTC; cdr3_aa: CASSPRLAESSYEQYF
v_call: TRBV11-2; d_call: -; j_call: TRBJ1-3; clone_size: -; cdr3_nt: TGTGCCAGCAGCCGAGGATTAACGGGAAACACCATATATTTT; cdr3_aa: CASSRGLTGNTIYF
v_call: TRBV27; d_call: -; j_call: TRBJ2-7; clone_size: -; cdr3_nt: TGTGCCAGCAGTTTAAAGACCCTCGGGTACTTC; cdr3_aa: CASSLKTLGYF
v_call: TRBV7-8; d_call: TRBD1; j_call: TRBJ2-3; clone_size: -; cdr3_nt: TGTGCCAGCAGCTTTACAGGGGTAGATACGCAGTATTTT; cdr3_aa: CASSFTGVDTQYF
v_call: TRBV7-8; d_call: TRBD2; j_call: TRBJ2-2; clone_size: -; cdr3_nt: TGTGCCAGCAGCTTAAGGGCGCTAGCGGGAGCCGGGGAGCTGTTTTTT; cdr3_aa: CASSLRALAGAGELFF
v_call: TRBV28; d_call: -; j_call: TRBJ1-5; clone_size: once; cdr3_nt: TGTGCCAGCAGTCGTCAAGGGAACAGCAATCAGCCCCAGCATTTT; cdr3_aa: CASSRQGNSNQPQHF
v_call: TRBV9; d_call: -; j_call: TRBJ2-3; clone_size: -; cdr3_nt: TGTGCCAGCAGCCCCCGACTAGAGGCGGATACGCAGTATTTT; cdr3_aa: CASSPRLEADTQYF
v_call: TRBV4-3; d_call: -; j_call: TRBJ2-2; clone_size: -; cdr3_nt: TGCGCCAGCAGCCAAGAAGGGGGTTTGGAGCTGTTTTTT; cdr3_aa: CASSQEGGLELFF
v_call: TRBV28; d_call: -; j_call: TRBJ1-2; clone_size: -; cdr3_nt: TGTGCCAGCAGTTCAATCACGCAAGGCTTTGATGGCTACACCTTC; cdr3_aa: CASSSITQGFDGYTF
v_call: TRBV28; d_call: TRBD1; j_call: TRBJ1-6; clone_size: -; cdr3_nt: TGTGCCAGCAGTGGAACAGGGGGCGCCTATAATTCACCCCTCCACTTT; cdr3_aa: CASSGTGGAYNSPLHF
v_call: TRBV5-3; d_call: TRBD1; j_call: TRBJ2-1; clone_size: -; cdr3_nt: TGTGCCAGAAGCTTGGGGGACAGGGGTTGCAATGAGCAGTTCTTC; cdr3_aa: CARSLGDRGCNEQFF
v_call: TRBV18; d_call: -; j_call: TRBJ2-5; clone_size: -; cdr3_nt: TGTGCCAGCTCACCCGGACAGCGTTACCAAGAGACCCAGTACTTC; cdr3_aa: CASSPGQRYQETQYF
v_call: TRBV2; d_call: TRBD2; j_call: TRBJ2-3; clone_size: once; cdr3_nt: TGTGCCAGCAGGTCGGGAGGGTACGATACGCAGTATTTT; cdr3_aa: CASRSGGYDTQYF
v_call: TRBV2; d_call: -; j_call: TRBJ2-7; clone_size: -; cdr3_nt: TGTGCCAGCAGTGGGAACTACGAGCAGTACTTC; cdr3_aa: CASSGNYEQYF
v_call: TRBV29-1; d_call: -; j_call: TRBJ1-2; clone_size: -; cdr3_nt: TGCAGCGTTGGAGGTGACAGGCACGACTACACCTTC; cdr3_aa: CSVGGDRHDYTF
v_call: TRBV7-9; d_call: -; j_call: TRBJ1-2; clone_size: once; cdr3_nt: TGTGCCAGCAGCTTAGGTTCAGGGGCTTGGGAAGGCTACACCTTC; cdr3_aa: CASSLGSGAWEGYTF
v_call: TRBV7-9; d_call: TRBD2; j_call: TRBJ2-1; clone_size: -; cdr3_nt: TGTGCCAGCAGCTTACTAGCGGGAGACTCCAATGAGCAGTTCTTC; cdr3_aa: CASSLLAGDSNEQFF
v_call: TRBV27; d_call: TRBD1; j_call: TRBJ1-2; clone_size: -; cdr3_nt: TGTGCCAGCAGTTTCGGACAGGGGAACTATGGCTACACCTTC; cdr3_aa: CASSFGQGNYGYTF
v_call: TRBV5-1; d_call: -; j_call: TRBJ1-1; clone_size: -; cdr3_nt: TGCGCCAGCAGCTTATCGGGGGTCACTGAAGCTTTCTTT; cdr3_aa: CASSLSGVTEAFF
v_call: TRBV4-1; d_call: -; j_call: TRBJ1-2; clone_size: -; cdr3_nt: TGCGCCAGCAGCCAAGATTCCCTTGAAAGGGGTGTGCGTGGCTACACCTTC; cdr3_aa: CASSQDSLERGVRGYTF
v_call: TRBV10-3; d_call: TRBD2; j_call: TRBJ2-7; clone_size: -; cdr3_nt: TGTGCCATCAGTGAGTCGACTAGCGGGAGTCTCTACGAGCAGTACTTC; cdr3_aa: CAISESTSGSLYEQYF
v_call: TRBV24-1; d_call: -; j_call: TRBJ2-1; clone_size: -; cdr3_nt: TGTGCCACCAGCCTCCTCGACTCACCCCACAATGAGCAGTTCTTC; cdr3_aa: CATSLLDSPHNEQFF
v_call: TRBV27; d_call: -; j_call: TRBJ2-7; clone_size: once; cdr3_nt: TGTGCCAGCGGCTTCTCCTACGAGCAGTACTTC; cdr3_aa: CASGFSYEQYF
v_call: TRBV6-5; d_call: -; j_call: TRBJ1-5; clone_size: -; cdr3_nt: TGTGCCAGCAGCGTCACAGATAATAGCAATCAGCCCCAGCATTTT; cdr3_aa: CASSVTDNSNQPQHF
v_call: TRBV24-1; d_call: -; j_call: TRBJ1-1; clone_size: once; cdr3_nt: TGTGCCACCAGTGCAGGGAATGAAGCTTTCTTT; cdr3_aa: CATSAGNEAFF
v_call: TRBV6-2/TRBV6-3; d_call: -; j_call: TRBJ2-5; clone_size: -; cdr3_nt: TGTGCCAGCAGTTACCGAAGGGCCCAAGAGACCCAGTACTTC; cdr3_aa: CASSYRRAQETQYF
v_call: TRBV7-3; d_call: TRBD2; j_call: TRBJ2-3; clone_size: -; cdr3_nt: TGTGCCAGCAGCACTGCTAGCGGTAGCACAGATACGCAGTATTTT; cdr3_aa: CASSTASGSTDTQYF
v_call: TRBV30; d_call: TRBD1; j_call: TRBJ2-7; clone_size: -; cdr3_nt: TGTGCCGGACAGGACACCTACGAGCAGTACTTC; cdr3_aa: CAGQDTYEQYF
v_call: TRBV7-9; d_call: TRBD2; j_call: TRBJ2-7; clone_size: -; cdr3_nt: TGTGCCAGCAGGCCGGCGGGGGGGCCCATCTACGAGCAGTACTTC; cdr3_aa: CASRPAGGPIYEQYF
v_call: TRBV2; d_call: -; j_call: TRBJ2-3; clone_size: once; cdr3_nt: TGTGCCAGCAGTGAACAGGGGCCCACAGATACGCAGTATTTT; cdr3_aa: CASSEQGPTDTQYF
v_call: TRBV5-1; d_call: -; j_call: TRBJ1-2; clone_size: -; cdr3_nt: TGCGCCAGCAGCCATCTAACGACAAATAACTATGGCTACACCTTC; cdr3_aa: CASSHLTTNNYGYTF
v_call: TRBV24-1; d_call: -; j_call: TRBJ1-1; clone_size: -; cdr3_nt: TGTGCCACCAGTGATTGGGGCGAAGCTTTCTTT; cdr3_aa: CATSDWGEAFF
v_call: TRBV19; d_call: -; j_call: TRBJ2-7; clone_size: -; cdr3_nt: TGTGCCAGTAGTCGGGGCCTCTACGAGCAGTACTTC; cdr3_aa: CASSRGLYEQYF
v_call: TRBV27; d_call: TRBD1; j_call: TRBJ1-2; clone_size: -; cdr3_nt: TGTGCCAGCAGTTTAAGGGACAGGGGACGGGATGGCTACACCTTC; cdr3_aa: CASSLRDRGRDGYTF